Below are 24 T cell receptor beta chains sequenced from a single sample in a study of blood T cell repertoires in COVID-19. TCRdb's table, derived via immunoSEQ multiplex PCR, lists solely in-frame clones and lacks some. The data show 130,000 to 150,000 clones, more than 70% seen once. Sequencing was performed on peripheral blood. Receptor source: a human donor in a cohort sampled during active COVID-19.

In its sample, this clone was seen once. The chain employs TRBV7-9 and TRBJ1-6, with a tentative D call TRBD1 (6 bases). CDR3 length equals 15 residues. CDR1 SEHNR and CDR2 FQNEAQ come from the germline V gene (reference sequence). Trimming stripped 7 bases from V and 9 bases from J, with 19 bases between. The chain's CDR3 is CASTNSQGSASPLHF. CDR3 nucleotide sequence: TGTGCCAGCACCAACTCACAGGGCTCAGCTTCACCCCTCCACTTT.

J is TRBJ1-4 and V is TRBV28, with 7 positions matching TRBD1. Trimming cost V 9 bases and J 1 base; bases outside gene matches: 5. The length of the CDR3 is 14 residues. The germline gives CDR1 MDHEN, CDR2 SYDVKM. As DNA, the CDR3 is TGTGCCAGTGGTACAGGGGTAACTAATGAAAAACTGTTTTTT. It specifies CASGTGVTNEKLFF.

This clone came up once. The chain carries TRBV4-1 and TRBJ2-7; the match to TRBD2 covers 9 bases. V was clipped by 1 base and J by 1 base; unmatched bases: 5. This CDR3 region has 16 residues. Germline V gene data show CDR1 as MGHRA and CDR2 as YSYEKL. The CDR3 spells CASSQGIAGVSYEQYF. CDR3 DNA sequence: TGCGCCAGCAGCCAAGGCATAGCGGGAGTATCCTACGAGCAGTACTTC.

The V gene is TRBV5-6, the J gene TRBJ1-1, with D perhaps matching TRBD1 (6 bases). Germline V gene lookup returns CDR1 SGHDT and CDR2 YYEEEE. The CDR3 totals 15 residues. Trimming stripped 4 bases from V and 5 bases from J, with 18 bases between. CDR3 DNA: TGTGCCAGCAGCCTTCAACAGGGAATGGGGACTGAAGCTTTCTTT. Its translation is CASSLQQGMGTEAFF.

The chain couples TRBV12-2 to TRBJ2-3; TRBD1 is the table's D call, not checked against the DNA. TRBV12-2 is a known pseudogene. There are 17 residues in the CDR3. The CDR3 DNA is TGTGCAAGTCGCTTACCGTCTTTGGGACAGGGGACAGATACGCAGTATTTT. The encoded protein is CASRLPSLGQGTDTQYF.

This rearrangement joins TRBV7-3 to TRBJ2-5; 11 bases align to TRBD2. The CDR3 is 15 residues long. V shed 5 bases and J 3 bases; nucleotides not matched to a gene: 5. Germline V gene sequence: CDR1 SGHTA, CDR2 FQGTGA. The CDR3: CASSQGGLAEETQYF. The CDR3 DNA sequence: TGTGCCAGCAGCCAGGGGGGACTAGCGGAAGAGACCCAGTACTTC.

This sequence joins TRBV7-8 and TRBJ1-5, with TRBD1 identical over 8 bases. This CDR3 contains 16 residues. With V trimmed by 1 base and J by 4 bases, 6 bases remained unmatched. Germline-derived CDR1 and CDR2 are SGHVS and FQNEAQ. CDR3 residues: CASSLGRGQRNQPQHF. CDR3 DNA: TGTGCCAGCAGCTTAGGCAGGGGGCAAAGAAATCAGCCCCAGCATTTT.

This clone was seen a single time. This chain uses TRBV27 with TRBJ2-1, with 9 bases fitting TRBD1. This CDR3 comprises 13 residues. From germline, CDR1 is MNHEY and CDR2 SMNVEV (reference sequence). Losses at the gene ends were 10 bases for V and 1 base for J; bases not matched to a gene: 2. For the CDR3, the DNA is TGTGCCACAGGGACAGGGTCCTACAATGAGCAGTTCTTC. It specifies CATGTGSYNEQFF.

In DNA form, the CDR3 reads TGCGCCAGCAGCCTAACCGGGACAGGGGGTTTCCTAGCCAAAAACATTCAGTACTTC. It codes for CASSLTGTGGFLAKNIQYF. The rearrangement joins TRBV4-1 to TRBJ2-4, with 11 bases fitting TRBD1. The CDR3 covers 19 residues. Trimming removed 4 bases from V and 0 bases from J; junction bases left unmatched: 11. Germline loops: CDR1 MGHRA, CDR2 YSYEKL.

The chain employs TRBV7-2 and TRBJ2-7, with D maybe TRBD1 (6 bases). CDR3 length equals 14 residues. The V end was cut by 1 base, the J end by 4 bases, with 11 bases between. Germline V CDR1 and CDR2: SGHTA, FQGNSA. The CDR3 sequence is CASSLGPTGYEQYF. CDR3 in DNA: TGTGCCAGCAGCTTAGGGCCCACAGGGTACGAGCAGTACTTC. The full variable domain, with the rest looked up from reference TRBV7-2 and TRBJ2-7, is GAGVSQSPSNKVTEKGKDVELRCDPISGHTALYWYRQSLGQGLEFLIYFQGNSAPDKSGLPSDRFSAERTGGSVSTLTIQRTQQEDSAVYLCASSLGPTGYEQYFGPGTRLTVT.

The gene calls are TRBV6-6 and TRBJ1-2; TRBD1 might be the D (5 bases). The CDR3 contains 13 residues. Germline CDR1 and CDR2: MNHNY and SVGAGI (reference sequence). Trimming pared 3 bases from V and 6 bases from J, leaving 11 bases between. The CDR3, as DNA: TGTGCCAGCAGTTATAGCAGGGTAGATGGCTACACCTTC. Amino acid sequence: CASSYSRVDGYTF.

This chain joins TRBV7-3 and TRBJ1-1; 8 bases agree with TRBD1. The CDR3 sequence is 13 residues long. Germline V gene lookup returns CDR1 SGHTA and CDR2 FQGTGA. Trimming removed 5 bases from V and 5 bases from J; junction bases left unmatched: 4. This chain's CDR3 is CASSRDRGTEAFF. The DNA of the CDR3 is TGTGCCAGCAGCAGAGACAGGGGAACTGAAGCTTTCTTT.

The J gene is TRBJ1-1, the V gene TRBV4-3, with 7 nucleotides matching TRBD1. This CDR3 contains 14 residues. J was trimmed by 4 bases and V by 5 bases; bases with no gene match: 7. Per germline, CDR1 LGHNA and CDR2 YSLEER. CDR3 DNA: TGCGCCAGCAGCGCGACAGGGAGGAGCACTGAAGCTTTCTTT. Its protein is CASSATGRSTEAFF.

This clone has at least ten counts. A junction end diverges from the germline sequence, so it may reflect a read error. This chain uses TRBV6-2 or TRBV6-3 with TRBJ2-7, with 10 bases matching TRBD1. The CDR3 totals 12 residues. Germline-derived CDR1 and CDR2 are MNHEY and SVGEGT. The CDR3 sequence is CASSSLDRGHDF. The DNA for the CDR3 is TGTGCCAGCAGTTCCCTAGACAGGGGGCACGACTTC.

This rearrangement joins TRBV3-1 (or the pseudogene TRBV3-2) to TRBJ2-4; no clear D gene. There are 13 residues in the CDR3. Per germline, CDR1 LGHDT and CDR2 YNNKEL (reference sequence). V was clipped by 3 bases and J by 4 bases, with 7 bases between them. The CDR3 sequence: CASSQLTKNIQYF. DNA of the CDR3: TGTGCCAGCAGCCAGCTCACTAAAAACATTCAGTACTTC.

The rearrangement uses TRBV30 and TRBJ1-1; D is perhaps TRBD1 (5 bases). Between the trimmed V and J ends, which lost 3 bases and 1 base, there was a span of 15 bases. The CDR3 sequence is 15 residues long. Germline CDR1 reads GTSNPN; CDR2 reads SVGIG (reference sequence). CDR3 nucleotide sequence: TGTGCCTGGAGCCCTAAAGGGCAGGGGAACACTGAAGCTTTCTTT. Residues: CAWSPKGQGNTEAFF.

The table lists this clone with many counts. V and J are TRBV6-6 and TRBJ2-7; weak D call: TRBD1 (5 bases). This CDR3 has 15 amino acids. V shed 2 bases and J shed 6 bases, with 17 bases lying between them. Germline values: CDR1 MNHNY, CDR2 SVGAGI (reference sequence). This CDR3 reads CASSYLRDSGLEQYF. As DNA, the CDR3 is TGTGCCAGCAGTTACCTCCGTGACAGTGGTCTCGAGCAGTACTTC.

V is TRBV28 and J is TRBJ1-6, with D unresolved. The CDR3 loop spans 16 amino acids. The V and J ends lost 2 bases and 7 bases respectively, with 15 bases between them. CDR1 and CDR2 (germline): MDHEN, SYDVKM. The DNA of the CDR3 is TGTGCCAGCAGTTTAGATACTGGCGGCAGCAATTCACCCCTCCACTTT. This codes for CASSLDTGGSNSPLHF.

The genes are TRBV6-6 and TRBJ1-2, with a tentative D call TRBD1 (6 bases). The CDR3 has 15 residues. Germline loops: CDR1 MNHNY, CDR2 SVGAGI (reference sequence). V lost 6 bases and J lost 4, with 18 bases in between. In DNA, the CDR3 is TGTGCCAGCAGGCCTGACAGGACAAGCCCCTATGGCTACACCTTC. As protein: CASRPDRTSPYGYTF.

The V call is TRBV11-3, the J call TRBJ2-1, with TRBD2 as a possible D gene (6 bases). The V end was cut by 5 bases, the J end by 8 bases, with 19 bases between. In germline, CDR1 is SGHNT, CDR2 YENEEA. The CDR3 is 15 amino acids. CDR3 sequence (DNA): TGTGCCAGCAGCCCCTGGGACTCCGTTCTGGATGAGCAGTTCTTC. It codes for CASSPWDSVLDEQFF. The complete variable domain, with remaining parts taken from reference TRBV11-3 and TRBJ2-1, reads EAGVVQSPRYKIIEKKQPVAFWCNPISGHNTLYWYLQNLGQGPELLIRYENEEAVDDSQLPKDRFSAERLKGVDSTLKIQPAELGDSAVYLCASSPWDSVLDEQFFGPGTRLTVL.

The CDR3 loop is CASSLRGTGDPYGYTF. Written as DNA, the CDR3 is TGTGCCAGCAGTTTAAGGGGGACAGGGGACCCCTATGGCTACACCTTC. The rearrangement links TRBV28 to TRBJ1-2; 10 bases agree with TRBD1. CDR3 length: 16 amino acids. With 2 bases clipped from V and 4 bases from J, the junction kept 7 bases outside the gene matches. Germline V gives CDR1 MDHEN, CDR2 SYDVKM.

This clone came up a few times. V and J are TRBV5-5 and TRBJ1-5, with 11 bases aligning to TRBD1. The CDR3 is 15 amino acids. Per the germline V gene, CDR1 is SGHKS and CDR2 is YYEKEE (reference sequence). Unmatched junction bases numbered 3, after V lost 2 bases and J lost 5 bases. CDR3 in amino acids: CASSLGQGADQPQHF. The CDR3 DNA reads TGTGCCAGCAGCTTAGGACAGGGGGCGGATCAGCCCCAGCATTTT.

CDR3 residues: CASSSASGSYEQYF. CDR3 DNA: TGTGCCAGCAGCTCGGCTAGCGGCTCCTACGAGCAGTACTTC. V is TRBV7-2 and J is TRBJ2-7, with 7 bases that match TRBD2. This CDR3 has 14 residues. The germline V gene encodes CDR1 SGHTA and CDR2 FQGNSA. V dropped 4 bases and J dropped 0; count of bases not matched to a gene: 3.

CDR3 residues: CASSLSSPARWFF. CDR3 DNA: TGTGCCAGCAGTTTATCATCCCCCGCTAGGTGGTTTTTT. This chain joins TRBV12-3 or TRBV12-4 and TRBJ1-4, with D unresolved. This CDR3 contains 13 residues. V lost 2 bases and J 16 bases, leaving 17 bases between the germline ends.